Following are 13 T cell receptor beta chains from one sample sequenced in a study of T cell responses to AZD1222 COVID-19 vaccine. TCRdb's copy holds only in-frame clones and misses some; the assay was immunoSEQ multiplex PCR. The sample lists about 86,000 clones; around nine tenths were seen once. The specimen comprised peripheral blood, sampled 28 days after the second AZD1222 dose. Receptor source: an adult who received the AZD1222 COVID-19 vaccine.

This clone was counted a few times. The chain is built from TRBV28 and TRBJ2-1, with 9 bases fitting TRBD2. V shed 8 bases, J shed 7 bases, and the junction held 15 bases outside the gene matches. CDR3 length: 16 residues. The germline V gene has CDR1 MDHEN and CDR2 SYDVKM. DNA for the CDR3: TGTGCCAGCTCCGCGATACGGGGCGGGAGGGGTAATGAGCAGTTCTTC. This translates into CASSAIRGGRGNEQFF.

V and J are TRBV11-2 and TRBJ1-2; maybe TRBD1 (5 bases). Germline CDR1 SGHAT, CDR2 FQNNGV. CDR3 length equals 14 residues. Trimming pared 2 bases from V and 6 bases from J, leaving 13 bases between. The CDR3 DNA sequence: TGTGCCAGCAGCTTAACGCAGGGAAGGGATGGCTACACCTTC. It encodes CASSLTQGRDGYTF.

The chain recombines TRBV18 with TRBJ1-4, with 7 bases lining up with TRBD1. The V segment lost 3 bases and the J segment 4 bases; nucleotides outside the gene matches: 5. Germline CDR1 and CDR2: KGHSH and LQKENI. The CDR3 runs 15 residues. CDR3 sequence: CASSPGTASNEKLFF. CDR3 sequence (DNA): TGTGCCAGCTCACCTGGGACAGCTAGTAATGAAAAACTGTTTTTT.

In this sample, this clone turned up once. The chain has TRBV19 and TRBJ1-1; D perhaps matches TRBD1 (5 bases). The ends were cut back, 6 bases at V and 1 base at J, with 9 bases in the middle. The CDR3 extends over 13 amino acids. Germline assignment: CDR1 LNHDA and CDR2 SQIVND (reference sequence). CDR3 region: CASSQGPNTEAFF. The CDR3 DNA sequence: TGTGCCAGTAGCCAGGGCCCGAACACTGAAGCTTTCTTT.

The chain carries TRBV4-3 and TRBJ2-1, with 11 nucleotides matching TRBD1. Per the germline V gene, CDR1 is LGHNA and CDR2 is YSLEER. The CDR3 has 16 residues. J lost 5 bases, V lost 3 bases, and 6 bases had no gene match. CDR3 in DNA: TGCGCCAGCAGCCAGCTTGGACAGGGGGCCGACAATGAGCAGTTCTTC. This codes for CASSQLGQGADNEQFF.

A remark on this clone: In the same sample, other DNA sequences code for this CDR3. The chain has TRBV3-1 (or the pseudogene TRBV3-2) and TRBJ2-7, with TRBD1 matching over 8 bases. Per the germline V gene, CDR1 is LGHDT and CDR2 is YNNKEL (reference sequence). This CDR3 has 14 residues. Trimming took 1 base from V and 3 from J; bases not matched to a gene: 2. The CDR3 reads CASSQGQGNYEQYF. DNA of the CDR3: TGTGCCAGCAGCCAAGGACAGGGGAACTACGAGCAGTACTTC.

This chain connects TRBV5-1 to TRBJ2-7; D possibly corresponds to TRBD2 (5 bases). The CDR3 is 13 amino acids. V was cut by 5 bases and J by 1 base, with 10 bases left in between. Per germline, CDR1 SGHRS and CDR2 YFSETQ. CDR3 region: CASRPGLSYEQYF. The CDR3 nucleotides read TGCGCCAGCAGGCCAGGACTGTCCTACGAGCAGTACTTC.

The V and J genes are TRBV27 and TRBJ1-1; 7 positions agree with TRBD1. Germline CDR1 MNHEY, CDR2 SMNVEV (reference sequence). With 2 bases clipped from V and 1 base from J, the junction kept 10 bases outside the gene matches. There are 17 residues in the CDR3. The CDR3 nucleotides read TGTGCCAGCAGTTTAAGCTGGGACAGAGGTCGGAACACTGAAGCTTTCTTT. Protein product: CASSLSWDRGRNTEAFF.

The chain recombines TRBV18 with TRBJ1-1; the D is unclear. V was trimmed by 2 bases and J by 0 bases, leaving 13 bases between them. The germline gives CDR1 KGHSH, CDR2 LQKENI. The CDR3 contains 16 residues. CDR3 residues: CASSPGGLGMNTEAFF. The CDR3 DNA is TGTGCCAGCTCACCAGGCGGGTTGGGGATGAACACTGAAGCTTTCTTT. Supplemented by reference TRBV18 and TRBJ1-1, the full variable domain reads NAGVMQNPRHLVRRRGQEARLRCSPMKGHSHVYWYRQLPEEGLKFMVYLQKENIIDESGMPKERFSAEFPKEGPSILRIQQVVRGDSAAYFCASSPGGLGMNTEAFFGQGTRLTVV.

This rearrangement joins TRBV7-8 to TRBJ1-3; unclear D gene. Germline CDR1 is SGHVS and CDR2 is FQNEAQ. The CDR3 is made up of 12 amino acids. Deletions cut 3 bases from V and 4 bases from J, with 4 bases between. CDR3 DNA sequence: TGTGCCAGCAGCTTTACAGGAAACACCATATATTTT. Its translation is CASSFTGNTIYF.

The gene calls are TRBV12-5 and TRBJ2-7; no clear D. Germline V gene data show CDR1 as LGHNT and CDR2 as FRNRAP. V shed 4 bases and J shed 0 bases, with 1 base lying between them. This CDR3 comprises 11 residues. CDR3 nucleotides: TGTGCTAGTGGTTACTCCTACGAGCAGTACTTC. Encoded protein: CASGYSYEQYF.

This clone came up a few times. CDR3 bases: TGTGCCTGGTCGCGCCCGGACAGTCGGGGCTACACCTTC. Translated, it gives CAWSRPDSRGYTF. The chain couples TRBV30 to TRBJ1-2, with D possibly TRBD1 on 6 matching bases. The length of the CDR3 is 13 residues. The V and J ends lost 5 bases and 8 bases respectively, with 18 bases between them. CDR1 and CDR2 (germline): GTSNPN, SVGIG (reference sequence).

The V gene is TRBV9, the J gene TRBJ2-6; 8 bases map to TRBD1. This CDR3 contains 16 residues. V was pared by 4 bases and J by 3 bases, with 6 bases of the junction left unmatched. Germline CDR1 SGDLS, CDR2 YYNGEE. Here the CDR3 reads CASSFDRGGGANVLTF. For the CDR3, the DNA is TGTGCCAGCAGCTTCGACAGGGGAGGTGGGGCCAACGTCCTGACTTTC.